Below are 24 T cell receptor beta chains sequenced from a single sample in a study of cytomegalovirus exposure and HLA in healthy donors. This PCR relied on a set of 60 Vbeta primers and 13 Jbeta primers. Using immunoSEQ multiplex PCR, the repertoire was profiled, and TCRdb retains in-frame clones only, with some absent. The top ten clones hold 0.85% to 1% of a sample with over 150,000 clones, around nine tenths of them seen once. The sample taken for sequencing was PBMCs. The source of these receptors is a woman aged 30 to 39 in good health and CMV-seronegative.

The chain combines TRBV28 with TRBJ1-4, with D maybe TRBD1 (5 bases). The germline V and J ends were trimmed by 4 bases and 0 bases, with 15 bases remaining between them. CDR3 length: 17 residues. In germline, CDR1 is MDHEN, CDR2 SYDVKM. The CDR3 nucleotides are TGTGCCAGCAGTTCCTACAAGGGGCTCTCAACTAATGAAAAACTGTTTTTT. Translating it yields CASSSYKGLSTNEKLFF. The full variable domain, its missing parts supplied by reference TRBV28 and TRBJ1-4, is DVKVTQSSRYLVKRTGEKVFLECVQDMDHENMFWYRQDPGLGLRLIYFSYDVKMKEKGDIPEGYSVSREKKERFSLILESASTNQTSMYLCASSSYKGLSTNEKLFFGSGTQLSVL.

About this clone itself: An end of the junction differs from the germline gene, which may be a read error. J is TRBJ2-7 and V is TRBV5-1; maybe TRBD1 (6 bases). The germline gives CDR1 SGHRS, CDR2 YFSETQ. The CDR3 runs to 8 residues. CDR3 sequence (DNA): TGCGCCAGCAGGAAACAGGGCTTC. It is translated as CASRKQGF. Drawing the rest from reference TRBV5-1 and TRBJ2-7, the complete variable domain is KAGVTQTPRYLIKTRGQQVTLSCSPISGHRSVSWYQQTPGQGLQFLFEYFSETQRNKGNFPGRFSGRQFSNSRSEMNVSTLELGDSALYLCASRKQGFGPGTRLTVT.

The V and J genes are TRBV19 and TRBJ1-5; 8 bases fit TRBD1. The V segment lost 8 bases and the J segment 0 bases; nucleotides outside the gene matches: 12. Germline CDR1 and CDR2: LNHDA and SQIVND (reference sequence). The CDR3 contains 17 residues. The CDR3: CASGQGSVLYSNQPQHF. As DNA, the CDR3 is TGTGCCAGTGGACAGGGCTCTGTACTCTATAGCAATCAGCCCCAGCATTTT.

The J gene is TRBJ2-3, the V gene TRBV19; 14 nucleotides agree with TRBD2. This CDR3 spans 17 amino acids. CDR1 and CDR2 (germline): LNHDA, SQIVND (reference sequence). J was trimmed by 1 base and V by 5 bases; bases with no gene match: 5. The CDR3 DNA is TGTGCCAGTAGTCGACTAGCGGGAGGGTGGGGCACAGATACGCAGTATTTT. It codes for CASSRLAGGWGTDTQYF. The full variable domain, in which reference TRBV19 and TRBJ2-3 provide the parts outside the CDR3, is DGGITQSPKYLFRKEGQNVTLSCEQNLNHDAMYWYRQDPGQGLRLIYYSQIVNDFQKGDIAEGYSVSREKKESFPLTVTSAQKNPTAFYLCASSRLAGGWGTDTQYFGPGTRLTVL.

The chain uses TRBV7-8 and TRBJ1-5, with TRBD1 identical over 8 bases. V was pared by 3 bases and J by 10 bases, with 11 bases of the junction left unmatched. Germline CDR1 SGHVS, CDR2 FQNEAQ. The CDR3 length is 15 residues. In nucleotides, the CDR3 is TGTGCCAGCAGCTTGGAGGACAGGGCGATTCGACCCCAGCATTTT. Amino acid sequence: CASSLEDRAIRPQHF.

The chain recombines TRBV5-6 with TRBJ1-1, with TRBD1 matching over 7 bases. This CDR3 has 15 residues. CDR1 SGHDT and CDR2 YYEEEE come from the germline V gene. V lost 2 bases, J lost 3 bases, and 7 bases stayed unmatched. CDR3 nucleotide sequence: TGTGCCAGCAGCTTTGGAACAGGGGCTGACACTGAAGCTTTCTTT. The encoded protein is CASSFGTGADTEAFF.

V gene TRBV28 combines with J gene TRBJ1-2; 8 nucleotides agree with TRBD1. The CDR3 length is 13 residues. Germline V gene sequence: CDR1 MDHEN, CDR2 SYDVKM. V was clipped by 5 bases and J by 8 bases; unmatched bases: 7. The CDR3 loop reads CASSRDRGSGYTF. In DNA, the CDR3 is TGTGCCAGCAGTCGCGACAGGGGTAGCGGCTACACCTTC.

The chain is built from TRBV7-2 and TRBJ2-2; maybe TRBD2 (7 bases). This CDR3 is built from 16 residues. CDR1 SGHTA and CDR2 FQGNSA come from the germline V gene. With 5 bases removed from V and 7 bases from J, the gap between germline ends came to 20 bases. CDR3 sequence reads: CASSQMGGPMGGELFF. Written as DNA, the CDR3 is TGTGCCAGCAGCCAGATGGGGGGGCCGATGGGCGGGGAGCTGTTTTTT.

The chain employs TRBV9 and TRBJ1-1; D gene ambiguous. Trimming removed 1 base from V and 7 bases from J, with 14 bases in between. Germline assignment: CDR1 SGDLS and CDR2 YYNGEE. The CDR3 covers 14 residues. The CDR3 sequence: CASSVLEPTREAFF. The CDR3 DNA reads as TGTGCCAGCAGCGTACTTGAACCAACTCGTGAAGCTTTCTTT.

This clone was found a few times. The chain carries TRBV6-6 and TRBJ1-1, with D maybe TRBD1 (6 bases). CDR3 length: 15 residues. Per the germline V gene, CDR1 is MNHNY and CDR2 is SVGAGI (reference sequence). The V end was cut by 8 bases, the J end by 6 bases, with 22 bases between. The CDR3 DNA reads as TGTGCCAGCCGGGGTAACGGACAGATTATCTCTGAAGCTTTCTTT. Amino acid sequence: CASRGNGQIISEAFF.

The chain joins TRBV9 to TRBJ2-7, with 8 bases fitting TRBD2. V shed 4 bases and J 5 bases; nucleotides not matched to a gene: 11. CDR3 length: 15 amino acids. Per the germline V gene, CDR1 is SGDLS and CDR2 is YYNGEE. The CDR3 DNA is TGTGCCAGCAGCTCGCGGGGGGACTTCCCCAACGAGCAGTACTTC. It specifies CASSSRGDFPNEQYF.

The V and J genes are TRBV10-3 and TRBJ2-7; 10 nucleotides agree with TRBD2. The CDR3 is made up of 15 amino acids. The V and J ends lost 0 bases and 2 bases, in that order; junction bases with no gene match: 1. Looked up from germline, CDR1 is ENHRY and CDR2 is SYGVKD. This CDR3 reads CAISESLAGAYEQYF. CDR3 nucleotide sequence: TGTGCCATCAGTGAGTCGCTAGCGGGAGCCTACGAGCAGTACTTC.

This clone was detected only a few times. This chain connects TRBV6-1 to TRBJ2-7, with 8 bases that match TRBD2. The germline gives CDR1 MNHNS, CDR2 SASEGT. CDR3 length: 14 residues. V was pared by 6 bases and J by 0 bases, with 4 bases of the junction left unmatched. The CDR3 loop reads CASRERGSSYEQYF. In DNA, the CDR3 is TGTGCCAGCAGGGAGCGGGGGAGCTCCTACGAGCAGTACTTC.

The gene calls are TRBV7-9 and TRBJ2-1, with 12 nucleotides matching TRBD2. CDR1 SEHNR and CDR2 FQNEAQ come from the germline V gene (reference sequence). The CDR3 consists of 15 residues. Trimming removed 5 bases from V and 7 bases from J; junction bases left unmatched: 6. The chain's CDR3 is CASSLVGTSGNEQFF. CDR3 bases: TGTGCCAGCAGCCTGGTGGGGACTAGCGGGAATGAGCAGTTCTTC.

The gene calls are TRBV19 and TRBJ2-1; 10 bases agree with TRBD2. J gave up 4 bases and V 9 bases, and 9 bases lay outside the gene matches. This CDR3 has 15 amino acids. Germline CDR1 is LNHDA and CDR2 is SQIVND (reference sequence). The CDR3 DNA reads TGTGCCAGCATCAGCGGGGGGGCCACATACAATGAGCAGTTCTTC. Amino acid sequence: CASISGGATYNEQFF.

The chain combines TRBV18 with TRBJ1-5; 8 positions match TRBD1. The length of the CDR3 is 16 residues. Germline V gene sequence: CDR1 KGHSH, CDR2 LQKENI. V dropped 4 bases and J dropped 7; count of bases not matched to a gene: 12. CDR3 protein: CASSLSDRAGQQPQHF. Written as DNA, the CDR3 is TGTGCCAGCTCACTATCGGACAGGGCCGGGCAACAGCCCCAGCATTTT.

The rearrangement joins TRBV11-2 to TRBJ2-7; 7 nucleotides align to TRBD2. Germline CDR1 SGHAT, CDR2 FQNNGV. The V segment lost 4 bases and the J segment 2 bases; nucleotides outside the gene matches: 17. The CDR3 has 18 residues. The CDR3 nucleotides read TGTGCCAGCAGCTCGCTTTGGGCTAGCGGCATTAGGACCTACGAGCAGTACTTC. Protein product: CASSSLWASGIRTYEQYF. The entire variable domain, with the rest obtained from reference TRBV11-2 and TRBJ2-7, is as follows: EAGVAQSPRYKIIEKRQSVAFWCNPISGHATLYWYQQILGQGPKLLIQFQNNGVVDDSQLPKDRFSAERLKGVDSTLKIQPAKLEDSAVYLCASSSLWASGIRTYEQYFGPGTRLTVT.

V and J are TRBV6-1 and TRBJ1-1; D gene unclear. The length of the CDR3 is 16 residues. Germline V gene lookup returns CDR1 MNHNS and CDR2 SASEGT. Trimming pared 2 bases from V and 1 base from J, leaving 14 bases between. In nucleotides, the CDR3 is TGTGCCAGCAGTGAATTGAGGGCCCGATCGAACACTGAAGCTTTCTTT. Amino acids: CASSELRARSNTEAFF.

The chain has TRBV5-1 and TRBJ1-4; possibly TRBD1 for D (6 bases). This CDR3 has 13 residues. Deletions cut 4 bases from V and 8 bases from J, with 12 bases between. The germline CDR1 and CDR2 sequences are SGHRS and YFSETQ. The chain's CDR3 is CASSLGGLEKLFF. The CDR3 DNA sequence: TGCGCCAGCAGCCTGGGGGGGCTCGAAAAACTGTTTTTT. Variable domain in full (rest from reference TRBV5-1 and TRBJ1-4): KAGVTQTPRYLIKTRGQQVTLSCSPISGHRSVSWYQQTPGQGLQFLFEYFSETQRNKGNFPGRFSGRQFSNSRSEMNVSTLELGDSALYLCASSLGGLEKLFFGSGTQLSVL.

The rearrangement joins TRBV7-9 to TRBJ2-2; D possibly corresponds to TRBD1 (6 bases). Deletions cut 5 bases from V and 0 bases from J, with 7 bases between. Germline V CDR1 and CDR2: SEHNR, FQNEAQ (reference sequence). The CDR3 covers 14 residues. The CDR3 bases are TGTGCCAGCAGCGGGACATCGAACACCGGGGAGCTGTTTTTT. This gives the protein CASSGTSNTGELFF.

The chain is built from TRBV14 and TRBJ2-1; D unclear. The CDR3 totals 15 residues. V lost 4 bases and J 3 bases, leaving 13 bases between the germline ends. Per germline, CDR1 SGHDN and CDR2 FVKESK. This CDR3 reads CASSLNYNVYNEQFF. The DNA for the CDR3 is TGTGCCAGCAGCCTAAACTATAACGTCTACAATGAGCAGTTCTTC.

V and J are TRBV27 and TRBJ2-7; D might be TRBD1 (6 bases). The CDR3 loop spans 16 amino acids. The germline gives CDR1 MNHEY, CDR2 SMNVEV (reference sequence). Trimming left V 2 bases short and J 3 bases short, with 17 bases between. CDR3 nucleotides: TGTGCCAGCAGTTTAGGCACAGGGCAGGGCTACTACGAGCAGTACTTC. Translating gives CASSLGTGQGYYEQYF.

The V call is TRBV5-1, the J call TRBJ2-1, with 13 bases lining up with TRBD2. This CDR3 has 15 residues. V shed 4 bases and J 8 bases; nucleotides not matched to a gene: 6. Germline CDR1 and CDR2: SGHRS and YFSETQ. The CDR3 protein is CASSQGLAGDHEQFF. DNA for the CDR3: TGCGCCAGCAGCCAAGGACTAGCGGGAGATCATGAGCAGTTCTTC.

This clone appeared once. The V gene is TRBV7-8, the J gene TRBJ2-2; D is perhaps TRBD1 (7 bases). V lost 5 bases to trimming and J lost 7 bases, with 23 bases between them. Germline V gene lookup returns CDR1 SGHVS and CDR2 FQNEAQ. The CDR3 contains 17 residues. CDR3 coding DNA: TGTGCCAGCAGCCTAAACAGGGGACTCCGGTGGGGCGGGGAGCTGTTTTTT. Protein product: CASSLNRGLRWGGELFF. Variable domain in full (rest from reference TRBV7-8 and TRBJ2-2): GAGVSQSPRYKVAKRGQDVALRCDPISGHVSLFWYQQALGQGPEFLTYFQNEAQLDKSGLPSDRFFAERPEGSVSTLKIQRTQQEDSAVYLCASSLNRGLRWGGELFFGEGSRLTVL.